These T cell receptor beta chains were read from a single sample in a study of control samples from healthy donors and cancer patients. Using immunoSEQ multiplex PCR, the repertoire was profiled, and TCRdb retains in-frame clones only, with some absent. The sample includes roughly 93,000 clones, around nine tenths of them seen just once. Sequenced input: PBMCs. These receptors all come from a woman aged 50 to 65 with colorectal cancer. CDR3s include the opening cysteine and the closing phenylalanine or tryptophan. The order of the fields is V gene, clone size, D gene, CDR3 length, J gene, CDR3 protein, CDR3 DNA. A D gene is named only where the DNA matches it firmly. Expanded clones are given a class, and other clones once, few, many or no size at all.

V: TRBV4-1
size: .
D: .
length: 10
J: TRBJ2-3
CDR3: CASRTDTQYF
DNA: TGCGCCAGCCGGACGGATACGCAGTATTTT

V: TRBV19
size: .
D: .
length: 13
J: TRBJ2-3
CDR3: CASSISGTDTQYF
DNA: TGTGCCAGTAGTATTTCTGGCACAGATACGCAGTATTTT

V: TRBV6-5
size: once
D: .
length: 12
J: TRBJ1-2
CDR3: CASSDRIYGYTF
DNA: TGTGCCAGCAGCGACAGGATCTATGGCTACACCTTC

V: TRBV7-2
size: .
D: .
length: 17
J: TRBJ2-6
CDR3: CASSLGSLLSGANVLTF
DNA: TGTGCCAGCAGCTTAGGATCTCTGCTCTCTGGGGCCAACGTCCTGACTTTC

V: TRBV6-2/TRBV6-3
size: .
D: TRBD2
length: 15
J: TRBJ2-3
CDR3: CASSTTAGEADTQYF
DNA: TGTGCCAGCAGCACTACAGCGGGGGAGGCAGATACGCAGTATTTT

V: TRBV30
size: .
D: TRBD1
length: 14
J: TRBJ1-2
CDR3: CAWSLGTEIYGYTF
DNA: TGTGCCTGGAGCCTCGGGACAGAGATCTATGGCTACACCTTC

V: TRBV5-6
size: .
D: .
length: 15
J: TRBJ1-5
CDR3: CASSLGGVNNQPQHF
DNA: TGTGCCAGCAGCTTGGGGGGGGTGAACAATCAGCCCCAGCATTTT

V: TRBV5-1
size: .
D: .
length: 14
J: TRBJ1-2
CDR3: CASSLGDLPYGYTF
DNA: TGCGCCAGCAGCTTGGGAGATCTGCCCTATGGCTACACCTTC

V: TRBV19
size: .
D: TRBD1
length: 14
J: TRBJ1-5
CDR3: CASRLGRGDQPQHF
DNA: TGTGCCAGTAGACTCGGCAGGGGGGATCAGCCCCAGCATTTT

V: TRBV5-5
size: .
D: .
length: 15
J: TRBJ2-5
CDR3: CASSSLAGAGETQYF
DNA: TGTGCCAGCAGCTCCCTGGCAGGGGCCGGAGAGACCCAGTACTTC

V: TRBV24-1
size: .
D: .
length: 13
J: TRBJ2-5
CDR3: CATSERDRETQYF
DNA: TGTGCCACCAGTGAACGGGACCGAGAGACCCAGTACTTC

V: TRBV2
size: .
D: TRBD1
length: 14
J: TRBJ1-4
CDR3: CASTSTGPNEKLFF
DNA: TGTGCCAGCACTTCGACAGGGCCTAATGAAAAACTGTTTTTT

V: TRBV10-2
size: .
D: TRBD2
length: 16
J: TRBJ2-2
CDR3: CASSEWASGATGELFF
DNA: TGCGCCAGCAGTGAATGGGCTAGCGGGGCCACCGGGGAGCTGTTTTTT

V: TRBV3-1/TRBV3-2
size: .
D: TRBD1
length: 16
J: TRBJ1-6
CDR3: CASSPHPDRVYSPLHF
DNA: TGTGCCAGCAGCCCCCACCCGGACAGGGTATATTCACCCCTCCACTTT

V: TRBV13
size: .
D: TRBD2
length: 13
J: TRBJ2-1
CDR3: CASSTRTRDEQFF
DNA: TGTGCCAGCAGCACCCGGACTAGGGATGAGCAGTTCTTC

V: TRBV7-9
size: .
D: .
length: 15
J: TRBJ1-2
CDR3: CASSAKPGAGYGYTF
DNA: TGTGCCAGCAGCGCAAAGCCGGGGGCGGGCTATGGCTACACCTTC

V: TRBV30
size: .
D: .
length: 12
J: TRBJ1-1
CDR3: CAWSAHTAEAFF
DNA: TGTGCCTGGAGTGCTCACACGGCTGAAGCTTTCTTT

V: TRBV10-1
size: .
D: .
length: 13
J: TRBJ1-1
CDR3: CASSGHANTEAFF
DNA: TGCGCCAGCAGTGGACACGCTAACACTGAAGCTTTCTTT